These T cell receptor beta chains were read from a single sample in a study of T cell responses to AZD1222 COVID-19 vaccine. The table came from immunoSEQ multiplex PCR; TCRdb's copy has only in-frame clones and leaves some out. The sample carries 200,000 to 250,000 clones, roughly 91% recorded once. This material consisted of peripheral blood, taken on day 0 of MenACWY control vaccination. The receptor set was obtained from an adult in good health. CDR3s leave out the opening cysteine and the closing phenylalanine or tryptophan.

TRBV10-1	ASSESVGGSNGYT
TRBV3-1/TRBV3-2	ASSRTATYSGNTIY
TRBV6-5	ASLKAGGEKLF
TRBV13	ASSPRQKQPPLH
TRBV6-5	ASRATSGVNEQF
TRBV30	AWTPGQGANEQY
TRBV19	ASSPTLDRVGNSPLH
TRBV5-1	ASSLVGLQMRGNTIY
TRBV9	ASSVPGGTQY
TRBV9	ASSVEVVPYEQY
TRBV11-3	ASSLSATNNNEQF
TRBV28	ASIGQGESYNEQF
TRBV5-5	ASSLEAVAGMGGYT
TRBV28	ASLLGAANTEAF
TRBV6-6	ASTVLAGGLQY
TRBV27	ASSLWRRGSGAQNTGELF
TRBV7-2	ASSLSGTPRMAYEQY
TRBV5-1	ASSDPGHLGNTIY
TRBV19	ASSIVGGRNEQF
TRBV15	ATSRVAGSGEKLF
TRBV6-1	ASSGAGHTEAF
TRBV2	ASNQRGVGEQY
TRBV6-5	ASSSATRNTEAF
TRBV28	ASSFWPGQAKTGKLF